Sequencing of this T cell receptor (beta chain) was carried out in a study of cytomegalovirus exposure and HLA in healthy donors. Using immunoSEQ multiplex PCR, the repertoire was profiled, and TCRdb retains in-frame clones only, with some absent. The table lists more than 70,000 clones, about 96% of them singletons, with 1.6% in the top ten. Germline V gene sequence: CDR1 SGHAT, CDR2 FQDESV (reference sequence). The CDR3 is made up of 14 amino acids. J lost 6 bases, V lost 5 bases, and 6 bases had no gene match. As to this clone: Its antigen is undetermined.

Study-level findings and limits: The study flagged 150 to 200 TCR beta chains as cytomegalovirus-associated.

Sample: PBMCs. The rearrangement links TRBV11-1 to TRBJ1-1; 10 bases align to TRBD1. The sequence was collected from a young man in good health and CMV-seropositive. DNA for the CDR3: TGTGCCAGCAGCCTGGGACAGGGGATCGCTGAAGCTTTCTTT. Protein product: CASSLGQGIAEAFF. The full variable domain, its missing parts supplied by reference TRBV11-1 and TRBJ1-1, is EAEVAQSPRYKITEKSQAVAFWCDPISGHATLYWYRQILGQGPELLVQFQDESVVDDSQLPKDRFSAERLKGVDSTLKIQPAELGDSAMYLCASSLGQGIAEAFFGQGTRLTVV.